A selection of T cell receptor beta chains follows, all from one sample in a study of CD8 T cells in Susac syndrome. Each CDR3 protein is one row after TCRdb ran MiXCR on the immunoSEQ multiplex PCR reads. The table lists about 200,000 distinct CDR3 sequences, roughly 91% of them singletons. What was sequenced was CD4+ T cells from PBMCs. These receptor sequences come from a human donor with Susac syndrome. CDR3s include the opening cysteine and the closing phenylalanine or tryptophan. The order of the fields is clone size, D gene, CDR3 length, J gene, V gene, CDR3 protein, CDR3 DNA. D genes are given only for firm matches. Size tells how often a clone was seen (once, few, many) or the class of an expanded clone, and some rows leave it out.

>-|TRBD2|16|TRBJ2-5|TRBV18
CASSPWTSGGQETQYF
TGTGCCAGCTCACCTTGGACTAGCGGGGGCCAAGAGACCCAGTACTTC
>-|-|12|TRBJ1-1|TRBV28
CASSLMNTEAFF
TGTGCCAGCAGTTTAATGAACACTGAAGCTTTCTTT
>-|-|12|TRBJ1-1|TRBV6-6
CASSMSQGTAFF
TGTGCCAGCAGTATGTCTCAAGGGACAGCTTTCTTT
>-|TRBD1|15|TRBJ1-4|TRBV9
CASSDTGVTNEKLFF
TGTGCCAGCAGCGATACAGGGGTAACTAATGAAAAACTGTTTTTT
>-|TRBD1|16|TRBJ2-1|TRBV5-1
CASGSGRTGDYNEQFF
TGCGCCAGCGGCTCGGGACGGACAGGGGACTACAATGAGCAGTTCTTC
>-|-|14|TRBJ1-2|TRBV3-1
CASSSGQPTYGYTF
TGTGCCAGCAGCTCCGGACAGCCCACCTATGGCTACACCTTC
>once|-|11|TRBJ2-2|TRBV7-2
CASSKTGELFF
TGTGCCAGCAGCAAGACGGGGGAGCTGTTTTTT
>once|-|14|TRBJ2-5|TRBV6-5
CASSYGTGKETQYF
TGTGCCAGCAGTTACGGTACAGGGAAAGAGACCCAGTACTTC
>-|-|20|TRBJ1-3|TRBV11-1
CASSSESPGPPFNSGNTIYF
TGTGCCAGCAGCTCTGAGTCTCCAGGTCCTCCTTTTAACTCTGGAAACACCATATATTTT
>-|TRBD2|16|TRBJ2-7|TRBV6-2/TRBV6-3
CASSYSTSGMIYEQYF
TGTGCCAGCAGTTACTCGACTAGCGGGATGATCTACGAGCAGTACTTC
>-|TRBD1|13|TRBJ1-4|TRBV20-1
CSAGAQGNEKLFF
TGCAGTGCTGGAGCACAGGGGAATGAAAAACTGTTTTTT
>few|-|14|TRBJ2-5|TRBV7-9
CASSPGTLGETQYF
TGTGCCAGCAGCCCCGGGACTTTGGGAGAGACCCAGTACTTC
>-|TRBD1|11|TRBJ1-2|TRBV12-3/TRBV12-4
CASSYRGGYTF
TGTGCCAGCAGTTACAGGGGCGGCTACACCTTC
>-|-|14|TRBJ2-7|TRBV6-6
CASSYKGYSYEQYF
TGTGCCAGCAGTTACAAGGGCTACTCCTACGAGCAGTACTTC
>-|-|15|TRBJ1-1|TRBV9
CASSPGQRLNTEAFF
TGTGCCAGCAGCCCTGGACAGCGCTTGAACACTGAAGCTTTCTTT
>-|-|16|TRBJ2-5|TRBV9
CASSVGPTILQETQYF
TGTGCCAGCAGCGTAGGACCCACCATCCTCCAAGAGACCCAGTACTTC
>-|TRBD1|15|TRBJ2-7|TRBV6-6
CASSYPGQGGGEQYF
TGTGCCAGCAGTTACCCGGGACAGGGAGGAGGGGAGCAGTACTTC
>once|-|13|TRBJ1-5|TRBV12-3/TRBV12-4
CASSVTVRQPQHF
TGTGCCAGCAGTGTAACAGTCCGTCAGCCCCAGCATTTT
>-|-|14|TRBJ2-7|TRBV19
CASSLRYGPLEQYF
TGTGCCAGTAGCCTCCGTTACGGCCCTCTCGAGCAGTACTTC
>few|-|13|TRBJ1-1|TRBV18
CASSPQENTEAFF
TGTGCCAGCTCACCACAGGAGAACACTGAAGCTTTCTTT
>-|TRBD1|16|TRBJ2-1|TRBV3-1
CASSQEFGQGRSEQFF
TGTGCCAGCAGCCAAGAATTCGGACAGGGCAGAAGTGAGCAGTTCTTC
>-|-|17|TRBJ2-2|TRBV24-1
CATSDPGQPLNTGELFF
TGTGCCACCAGTGATCCGGGACAACCTTTGAACACCGGGGAGCTGTTTTTT
>-|-|14|TRBJ1-5|TRBV12-3/TRBV12-4
CASSLVYSNQPQHF
TGTGCCAGCAGTTTAGTTTATAGCAATCAGCCCCAGCATTTT
>-|-|14|TRBJ2-7|TRBV6-5
CASSEGELAYEQYF
TGTGCCAGCAGTGAGGGAGAACTTGCTTACGAGCAGTACTTC
>-|TRBD1|17|TRBJ1-2|TRBV29-1
CSVEGRSGQGVNYGYTF
TGCAGCGTTGAAGGACGCAGCGGACAGGGGGTTAACTATGGCTACACCTTC
>-|-|18|TRBJ2-3|TRBV5-1
CASSPGATPIVGTDTQYF
TGCGCCAGCAGCCCAGGGGCAACCCCGATCGTCGGCACAGATACGCAGTATTTT
>-|-|15|TRBJ1-1|TRBV6-5
CASSFGSVQNTEAFF
TGTGCCAGCAGTTTTGGATCCGTACAGAACACTGAAGCTTTCTTT
>-|TRBD2|15|TRBJ2-1|TRBV5-1
CASSLGRWLAEEQFF
TGCGCCAGCAGCTTGGGGCGGTGGCTAGCGGAGGAGCAGTTCTTC
>once|TRBD2|17|TRBJ2-3|TRBV9
CASSVGSGGDLGDTQYF
TGTGCCAGCAGCGTAGGTAGCGGGGGTGATCTTGGAGATACGCAGTATTTT